This T cell receptor beta chain was found in a study of T-cell reconstitution after alpha-beta-depleted transplantation in children. Unique molecular identifiers tagged the TCRbeta library. TCRdb independently ran MiXCR on the PCR reads; one entry per CDR3 protein. The sample contains hundreds of thousands of distinct CDR3 sequences, 30% to 35% of which appear only once. The germline CDR1 and CDR2 sequences are SGHTA and FQGTGA. Losses at the gene ends were 8 bases for V and 3 bases for J; bases not matched to a gene: 9. CDR3 length: 16 residues. Source: PBMCs from the stem cell graft donor, taken from the stem cell graft. The sequence came from a human donor who donated a stem cell graft to a child with aplastic anemia. The chain uses TRBV7-3 and TRBJ2-2; 10 bases map to TRBD2. The CDR3 DNA reads as TGTGCCAGCGGTTCCTCGAGCGGGAGGGACACCGGGGAGCTGTTTTTT. Translated, it gives CASGSSSGRDTGELFF.